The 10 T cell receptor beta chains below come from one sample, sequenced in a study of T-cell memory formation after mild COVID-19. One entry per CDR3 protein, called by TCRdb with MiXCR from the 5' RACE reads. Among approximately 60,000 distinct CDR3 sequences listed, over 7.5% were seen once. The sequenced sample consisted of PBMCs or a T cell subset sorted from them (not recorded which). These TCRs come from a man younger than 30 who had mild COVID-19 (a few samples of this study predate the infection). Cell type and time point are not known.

CDR3 protein: CASSLVRLAGQETQYF. The CDR3 bases are TGTGCCAGCAGCTTAGTCCGACTAGCGGGGCAAGAGACCCAGTACTTC. The V and J genes are TRBV11-2 and TRBJ2-5; 11 bases match TRBD2. Looked up from germline, CDR1 is SGHAT and CDR2 is FQNNGV. Unmatched junction bases numbered 3, after V lost 1 base and J lost 2 bases. The CDR3 has 16 residues.

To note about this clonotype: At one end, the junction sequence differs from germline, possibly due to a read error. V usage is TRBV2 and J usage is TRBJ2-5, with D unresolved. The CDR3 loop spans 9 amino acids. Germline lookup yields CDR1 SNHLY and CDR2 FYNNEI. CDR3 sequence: CASGSVRHF. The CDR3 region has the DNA TGTGCCAGCGGGTCCGTGCGGCACTTC.

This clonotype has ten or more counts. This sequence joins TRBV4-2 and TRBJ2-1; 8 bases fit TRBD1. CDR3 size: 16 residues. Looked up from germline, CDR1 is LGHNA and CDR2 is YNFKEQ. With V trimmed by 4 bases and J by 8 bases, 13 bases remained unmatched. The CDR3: CASSPRSGGNGYEQFF. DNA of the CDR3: TGTGCCAGCAGCCCCCGGTCAGGGGGCAATGGGTATGAGCAGTTCTTC.

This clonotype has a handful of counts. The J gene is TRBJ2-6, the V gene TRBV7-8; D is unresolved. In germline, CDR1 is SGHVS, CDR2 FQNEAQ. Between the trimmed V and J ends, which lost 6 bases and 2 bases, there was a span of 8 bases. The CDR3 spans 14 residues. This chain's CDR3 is CASRLSTGANVLTF. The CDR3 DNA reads TGTGCCAGCAGACTTAGCACTGGGGCCAACGTCCTGACTTTC.

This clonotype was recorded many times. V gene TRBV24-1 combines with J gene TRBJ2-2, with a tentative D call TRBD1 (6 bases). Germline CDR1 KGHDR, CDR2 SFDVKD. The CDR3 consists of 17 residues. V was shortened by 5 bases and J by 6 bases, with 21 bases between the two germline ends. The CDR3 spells CATSASKDSARSGELFF. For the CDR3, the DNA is TGTGCCACCAGTGCCTCTAAGGACAGTGCGAGGTCCGGGGAGCTGTTTTTT.

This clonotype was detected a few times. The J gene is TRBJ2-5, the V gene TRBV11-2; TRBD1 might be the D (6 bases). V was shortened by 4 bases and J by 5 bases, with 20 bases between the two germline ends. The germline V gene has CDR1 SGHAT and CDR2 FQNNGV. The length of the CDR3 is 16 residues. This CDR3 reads CASSSGEFVGGETQYF. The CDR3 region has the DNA TGTGCCAGCAGCTCAGGGGAGTTCGTGGGTGGGGAGACCCAGTACTTC.

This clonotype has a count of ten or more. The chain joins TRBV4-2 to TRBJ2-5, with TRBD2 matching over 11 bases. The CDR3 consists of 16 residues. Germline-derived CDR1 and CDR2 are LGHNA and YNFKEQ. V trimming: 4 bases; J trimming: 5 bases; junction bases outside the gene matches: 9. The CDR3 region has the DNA TGTGCCAGCAGCCCCGGACTAGCGGGCCTTTCGGAGACCCAGTACTTC. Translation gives CASSPGLAGLSETQYF.

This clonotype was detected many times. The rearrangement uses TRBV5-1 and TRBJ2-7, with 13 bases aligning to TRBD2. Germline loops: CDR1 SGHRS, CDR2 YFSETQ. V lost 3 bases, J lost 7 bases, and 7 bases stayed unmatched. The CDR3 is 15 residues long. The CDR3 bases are TGCGCCAGCAGCTCCGGACTAGCGGGGGAAGGGGAGCAGTACTTC. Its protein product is CASSSGLAGEGEQYF.

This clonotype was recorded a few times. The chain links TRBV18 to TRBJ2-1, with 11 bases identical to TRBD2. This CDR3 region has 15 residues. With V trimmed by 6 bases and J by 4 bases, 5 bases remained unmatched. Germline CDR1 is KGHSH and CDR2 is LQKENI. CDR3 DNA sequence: TGTGCCAGCTCCCTAGCGGGGGGCGTATACAATGAGCAGTTCTTC. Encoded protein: CASSLAGGVYNEQFF.

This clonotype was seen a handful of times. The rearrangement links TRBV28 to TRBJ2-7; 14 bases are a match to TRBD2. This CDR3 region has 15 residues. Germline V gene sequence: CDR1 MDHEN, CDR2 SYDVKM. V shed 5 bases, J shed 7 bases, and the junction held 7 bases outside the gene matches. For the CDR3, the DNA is TGTGCCAGCAGTCGACTAGCGGGGGGGCCGGGAGAGCAGTACGTC. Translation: CASSRLAGGPGEQYV.